The rows below give T cell receptor beta chains drawn from one sample of a study of blood T cells in healthy people across ages. MiXCR was run by TCRdb on the 5' RACE reads, yielding one entry per CDR3 protein. Here the sample spans about 1.4 million distinct CDR3 sequences, roughly 59% being singletons. Sequencing used blood. The receptors come from a man between 18 and 35 years old in good health. Each CDR3 is given with its conserved first and last residue.

TRBV6-6	TRBJ1-2	12	CASDRALYGYTF
TRBV7-2	TRBJ2-1	13	CASSLAGRETQFF
TRBV20-1	TRBJ2-3	15	CSARVGLAGIDTQYF
TRBV3-1	TRBJ2-1	17	CASSHLFGGNSYNEQFF
TRBV21-1	TRBJ2-1	13	CASRPAAYNEQFF
TRBV4-3	TRBJ2-7	16	CASSEARTGRLYEQYF
TRBV11-2	TRBJ2-3	17	CASRPGTSGGLTQTQYF
TRBV11-3	TRBJ2-3	13	CASSLGRLAAQYF
TRBV4-1	TRBJ1-2	16	CASRFNEQGLTYGYTF
TRBV20-1	TRBJ1-1	16	CSARPRHRGANTEAFF
TRBV11-2	TRBJ2-7	17	CASSLPFFDSLSYEQYF
TRBV20-1	TRBJ2-7	13	CSARRYSSYEQYF
TRBV20-1	TRBJ2-3	16	CSARGQREESIDTQYF
TRBV20-1	TRBJ2-3	16	CSARDGQGARTDTQYF
TRBV10-3	TRBJ2-1	13	CAIWRPGGNEQFF
TRBV4-1	TRBJ2-3	14	CASSHYAGTDTQYF
TRBV24-1	TRBJ1-6	16	CATSDSLKGVNSPLHF
TRBV5-8	TRBJ1-2	15	CASSAPGQGNYGYTF
TRBV4-1	TRBJ2-5	14	CASSPPPGKETQYF
TRBV4-1	TRBJ2-1	15	CASSRTSGSSNEQFF
TRBV7-2	TRBJ1-1	13	CASSLGHTGEAFF
TRBV7-6	TRBJ2-5	16	CASSFYRDTYQETQYF
TRBV11-2	TRBJ1-5	15	CASSSYRDEDQPQHF
TRBV28	TRBJ2-7	16	CASSPRTTVVSYEQYF
TRBV6-1	TRBJ1-5	16	CASSVRGGNGNQPQHF
TRBV15	TRBJ2-5	16	CATSRDVTGGGETQYF
TRBV6-2/TRBV6-3	TRBJ2-7	12	CAGGNRVYEQYF
TRBV4-3	TRBJ1-1	14	CASSQGRPRSEAFF
TRBV7-9	TRBJ2-4	14	CASSGGLSPDIQYF
TRBV20-1	NA	16	CSARDPTSGNPYEQYF
TRBV29-1	TRBJ2-2	17	CSVRTGPTFANTGELFF
TRBV10-3	NA	13	CAISDNPGETQYF
TRBV15	TRBJ2-7	14	CATSRVEVSYEQYF
TRBV20-1	NA	13	CSAVLVERAEQYF
TRBV28	TRBJ2-7	18	CASSFPGLAGTSSYEQYF
TRBV6-5	NA	18	CASSYDGGREGQGYEQYF
TRBV4-1	TRBJ1-2	16	CASSQDGDRSFYGYTF
TRBV25-1	TRBJ2-3	15	CASSEGTSDSDTQYF
TRBV13	TRBJ2-7	16	CASSSSGTSGAHEQYF